This T cell receptor (beta chain) derives from a study of T-cell reconstitution after alpha-beta-depleted transplantation in children. A few counts support this clonotype. V lost 3 bases to trimming and J lost 13 bases, with 12 bases between them. The CDR3 is 11 amino acids. The V gene's germline CDR1 is KGHDR and CDR2 SFDVKD. Unique molecular identifiers were used in preparing the TCRbeta library. TCRdb recomputed calls from the PCR reads with MiXCR, one row per CDR3 protein. The sample includes roughly 350,000 distinct CDR3 sequences, 9% to 12% of them seen just once. This sequence was found in a human donor who donated a stem cell graft to a child with acute lymphoblastic leukemia. The sequenced sample was PBMCs from the stem cell graft donor, obtained from the stem cell graft. The chain employs TRBV24-1 and TRBJ2-7, with unresolved D. CDR3 amino acids: CATSDGVFQYF. CDR3 bases: TGTGCCACCAGTGATGGGGTATTCCAATACTTC.